This T cell receptor (beta chain) was identified in a study of response to subunit inactivated influenza vaccine. Study results and limitations: Authors suggested that a seasonal influenza vaccination recruits few new T cells each time.

This clonotype was observed a few times. Its antigen is currently unknown. TCRdb used MiXCR to reprocess the RT-PCR reads, holding one entry per CDR3 protein. The sample records around 300,000 distinct CDR3 sequences, about 20% being singletons. The CDR3 totals 15 residues. CDR1 and CDR2 (germline): MNHEY, SMNVEV (reference sequence). Trimming took off 5 bases at V and 0 bases at J, with 10 bases between the two ends. The genes are TRBV27 and TRBJ1-4; D remains unclear. The sample was PBMCs from blood, taken about 19 months after vaccination. This receptor was obtained from a man aged 45 to 75 who received an inactivated influenza vaccine. The CDR3, as DNA: TGTGCCAGCAGTATACACGGTGCAACTAATGAAAAACTGTTTTTT. It is translated as CASSIHGATNEKLFF.